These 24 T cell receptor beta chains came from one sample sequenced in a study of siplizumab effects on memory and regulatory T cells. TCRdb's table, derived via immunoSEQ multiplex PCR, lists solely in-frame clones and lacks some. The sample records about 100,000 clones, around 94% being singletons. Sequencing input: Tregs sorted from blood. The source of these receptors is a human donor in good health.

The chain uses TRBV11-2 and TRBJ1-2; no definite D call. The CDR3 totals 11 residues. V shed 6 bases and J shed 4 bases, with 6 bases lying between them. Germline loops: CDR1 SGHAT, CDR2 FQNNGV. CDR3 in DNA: TGTGCCAGCAGTCCCCCCTATGGCTACACCTTC. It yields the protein CASSPPYGYTF.

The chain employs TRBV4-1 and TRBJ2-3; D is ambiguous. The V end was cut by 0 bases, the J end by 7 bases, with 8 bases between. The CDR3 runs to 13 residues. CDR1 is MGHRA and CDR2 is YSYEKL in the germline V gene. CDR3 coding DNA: TGCGCCAGCAGCCAAGAATCAGGCTATACGCAGTATTTT. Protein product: CASSQESGYTQYF.

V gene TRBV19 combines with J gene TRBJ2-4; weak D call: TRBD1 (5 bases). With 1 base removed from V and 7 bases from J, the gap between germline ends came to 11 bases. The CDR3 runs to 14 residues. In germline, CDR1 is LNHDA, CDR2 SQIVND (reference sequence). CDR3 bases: TGTGCCAGTAGTATAGCAGGGTGGGGCAACATTCAGTACTTC. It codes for CASSIAGWGNIQYF. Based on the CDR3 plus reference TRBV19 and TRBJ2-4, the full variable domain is DGGITQSPKYLFRKEGQNVTLSCEQNLNHDAMYWYRQDPGQGLRLIYYSQIVNDFQKGDIAEGYSVSREKKESFPLTVTSAQKNPTAFYLCASSIAGWGNIQYFGAGTRLSVL.

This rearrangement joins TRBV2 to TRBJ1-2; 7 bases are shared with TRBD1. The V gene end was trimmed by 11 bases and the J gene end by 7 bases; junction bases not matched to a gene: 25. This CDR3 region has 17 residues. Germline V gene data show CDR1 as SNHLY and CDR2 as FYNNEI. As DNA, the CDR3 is TGTGCCGCTTTCCTGTTCCGCACATTGACAGGGTTGGCTGGCTACACCTTC. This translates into CAAFLFRTLTGLAGYTF. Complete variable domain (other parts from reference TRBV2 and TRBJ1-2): EPEVTQTPSHQVTQMGQEVILRCVPISNHLYFYWYRQILGQKVEFLVSFYNNEISEKSEIFDDQFSVERPDGSNFTLKIRSTKLEDSAMYFCAAFLFRTLTGLAGYTFGSGTRLTVV.

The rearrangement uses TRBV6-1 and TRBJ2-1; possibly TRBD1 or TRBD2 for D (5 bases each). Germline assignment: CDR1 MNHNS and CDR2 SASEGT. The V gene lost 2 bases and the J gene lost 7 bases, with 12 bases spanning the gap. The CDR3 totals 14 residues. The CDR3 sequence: CASSEFEGRNEQFF. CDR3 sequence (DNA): TGTGCCAGCAGTGAATTCGAGGGGCGGAATGAGCAGTTCTTC.

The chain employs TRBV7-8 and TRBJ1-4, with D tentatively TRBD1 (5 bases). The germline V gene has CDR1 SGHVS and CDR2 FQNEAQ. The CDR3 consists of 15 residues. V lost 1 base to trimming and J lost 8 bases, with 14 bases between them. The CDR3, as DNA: TGTGCCAGCAGCTTAGTGGCAGGGTGGCGAGAAAAACTGTTTTTT. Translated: CASSLVAGWREKLFF.

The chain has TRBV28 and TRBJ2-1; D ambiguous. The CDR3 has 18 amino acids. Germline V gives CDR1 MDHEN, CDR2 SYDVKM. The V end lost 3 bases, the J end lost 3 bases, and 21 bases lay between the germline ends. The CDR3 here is CASSFIGYGTADYNEQFF. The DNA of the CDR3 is TGTGCCAGCAGTTTCATCGGCTATGGTACGGCGGACTACAATGAGCAGTTCTTC.

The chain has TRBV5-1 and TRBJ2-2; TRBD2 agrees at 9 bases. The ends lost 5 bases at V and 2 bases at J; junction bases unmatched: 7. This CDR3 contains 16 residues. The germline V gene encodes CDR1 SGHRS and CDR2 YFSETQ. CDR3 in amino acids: CASRRRLAANTGELFF. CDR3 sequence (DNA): TGCGCCAGCAGACGTAGACTAGCGGCAAACACCGGGGAGCTGTTTTTT.

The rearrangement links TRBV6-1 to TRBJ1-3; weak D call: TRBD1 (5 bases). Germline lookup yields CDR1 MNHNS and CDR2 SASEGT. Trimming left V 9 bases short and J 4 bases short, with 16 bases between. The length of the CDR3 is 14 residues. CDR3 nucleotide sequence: TGTGCCAGTTATAGGCCAGGGCAAGGAAACACCATATATTTT. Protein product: CASYRPGQGNTIYF.

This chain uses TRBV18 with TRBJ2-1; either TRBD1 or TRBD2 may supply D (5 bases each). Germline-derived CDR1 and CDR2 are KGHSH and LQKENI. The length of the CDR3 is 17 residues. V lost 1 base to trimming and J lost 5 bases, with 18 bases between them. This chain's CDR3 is CASSPLTPRVGNNEQFF. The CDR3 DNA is TGTGCCAGCTCACCACTCACTCCCAGGGTCGGGAACAATGAGCAGTTCTTC.

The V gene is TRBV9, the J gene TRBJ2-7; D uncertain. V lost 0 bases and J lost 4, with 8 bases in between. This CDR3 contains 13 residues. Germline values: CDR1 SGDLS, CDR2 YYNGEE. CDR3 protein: CASSVASNYEQYF. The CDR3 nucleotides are TGTGCCAGCAGCGTAGCCTCTAATTACGAGCAGTACTTC.

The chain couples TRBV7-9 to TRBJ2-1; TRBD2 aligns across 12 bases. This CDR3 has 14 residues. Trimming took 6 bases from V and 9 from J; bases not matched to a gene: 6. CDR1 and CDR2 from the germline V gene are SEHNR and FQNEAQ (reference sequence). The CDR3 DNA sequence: TGTGCCAGCAGGCTAGCGGGAGGGCCGAGTGAGCAGTTCTTC. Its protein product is CASRLAGGPSEQFF. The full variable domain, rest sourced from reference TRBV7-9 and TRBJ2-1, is DTGVSQNPRHKITKRGQNVTFRCDPISEHNRLYWYRQTLGQGPEFLTYFQNEAQLEKSRLLSDRFSAERPKGSFSTLEIQRTEQGDSAMYLCASRLAGGPSEQFFGPGTRLTVL.

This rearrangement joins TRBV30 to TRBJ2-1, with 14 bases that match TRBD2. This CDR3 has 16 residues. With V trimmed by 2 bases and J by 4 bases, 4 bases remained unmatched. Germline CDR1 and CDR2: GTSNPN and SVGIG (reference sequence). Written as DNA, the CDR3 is TGTGCCTGGAGTCGATGGACTAGCGGGAGGTACAATGAGCAGTTCTTC. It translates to CAWSRWTSGRYNEQFF.

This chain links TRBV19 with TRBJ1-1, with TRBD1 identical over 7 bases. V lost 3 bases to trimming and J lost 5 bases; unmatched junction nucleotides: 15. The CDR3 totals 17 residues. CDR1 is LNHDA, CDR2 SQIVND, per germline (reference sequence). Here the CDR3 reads CASSILRNRQGWTEAFF. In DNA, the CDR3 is TGTGCCAGTAGTATCCTCCGCAACCGACAGGGATGGACTGAAGCTTTCTTT.

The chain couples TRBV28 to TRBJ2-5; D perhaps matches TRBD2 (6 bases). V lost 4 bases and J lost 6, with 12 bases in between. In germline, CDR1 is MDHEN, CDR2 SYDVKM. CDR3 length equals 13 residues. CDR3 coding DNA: TGTGCCAGCAGTTCATTAGCGGTACAGACCCAGTACTTC. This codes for CASSSLAVQTQYF.

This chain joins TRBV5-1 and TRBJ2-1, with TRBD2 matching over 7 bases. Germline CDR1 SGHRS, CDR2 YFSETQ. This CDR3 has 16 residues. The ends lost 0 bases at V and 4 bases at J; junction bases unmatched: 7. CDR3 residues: CASSLGTQRGYNEQFF. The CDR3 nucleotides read TGCGCCAGCAGCTTGGGTACCCAGCGGGGATACAATGAGCAGTTCTTC.

CDR3 sequence (DNA): TGTGCCAACACGGGGAGGGGCCCGAGACTAGCGGATCAAGAGACCCAGTACTTC. It encodes CANTGRGPRLADQETQYF. The rearrangement uses TRBV2 and TRBJ2-5; 9 nucleotides agree with TRBD2. The CDR3 is 18 residues long. Germline loops: CDR1 SNHLY, CDR2 FYNNEI. V lost 10 bases to trimming and J lost 2 bases; unmatched junction nucleotides: 20.

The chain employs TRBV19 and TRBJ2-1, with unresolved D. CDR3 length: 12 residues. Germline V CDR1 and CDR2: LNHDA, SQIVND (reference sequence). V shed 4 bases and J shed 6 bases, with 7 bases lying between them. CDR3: CASSTWANEQFF. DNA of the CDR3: TGTGCCAGTAGTACCTGGGCCAATGAGCAGTTCTTC.

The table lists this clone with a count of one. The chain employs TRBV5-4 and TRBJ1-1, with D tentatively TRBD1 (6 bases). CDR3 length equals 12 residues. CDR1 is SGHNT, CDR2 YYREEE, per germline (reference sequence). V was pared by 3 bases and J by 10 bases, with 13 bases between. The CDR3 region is CASSWKGGAAFF. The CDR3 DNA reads TGTGCCAGCAGCTGGAAAGGGGGGGCAGCTTTCTTT.

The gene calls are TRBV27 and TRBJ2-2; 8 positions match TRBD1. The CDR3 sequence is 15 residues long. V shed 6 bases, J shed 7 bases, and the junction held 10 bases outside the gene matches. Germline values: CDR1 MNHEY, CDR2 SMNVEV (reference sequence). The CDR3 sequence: CASRGAGGFFGELFF. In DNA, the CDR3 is TGTGCCAGCAGAGGGGCAGGGGGCTTTTTCGGGGAGCTGTTTTTT.

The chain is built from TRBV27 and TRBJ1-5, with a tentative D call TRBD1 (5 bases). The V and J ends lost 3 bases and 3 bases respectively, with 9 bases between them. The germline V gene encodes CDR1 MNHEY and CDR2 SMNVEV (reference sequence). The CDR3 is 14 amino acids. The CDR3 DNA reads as TGTGCCAGCAGTTTTCGACAGAACAATCAGCCCCAGCATTTT. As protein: CASSFRQNNQPQHF.

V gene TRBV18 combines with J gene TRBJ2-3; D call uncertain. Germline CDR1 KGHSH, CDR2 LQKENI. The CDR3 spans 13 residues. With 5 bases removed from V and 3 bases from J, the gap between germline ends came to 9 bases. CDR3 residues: CASSSSQTDTQYF. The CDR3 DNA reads TGTGCCAGCTCATCTTCCCAAACAGATACGCAGTATTTT.

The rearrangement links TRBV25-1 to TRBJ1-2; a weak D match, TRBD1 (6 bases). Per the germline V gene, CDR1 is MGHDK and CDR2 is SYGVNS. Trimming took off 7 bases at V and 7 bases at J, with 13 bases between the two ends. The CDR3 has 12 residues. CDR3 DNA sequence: TGTGCCAGCAACGTCGGGGGCGCTGGCTACACCTTC. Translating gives CASNVGGAGYTF.

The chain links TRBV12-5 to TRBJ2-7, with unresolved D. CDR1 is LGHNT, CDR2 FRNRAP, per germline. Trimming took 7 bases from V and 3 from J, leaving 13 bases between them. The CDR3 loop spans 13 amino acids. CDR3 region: CASASSPLYEQYF. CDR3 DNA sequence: TGTGCTAGTGCTTCCTCGCCGCTCTACGAGCAGTACTTC.